The 27 T cell receptor beta chains presented below share a single source sample, sequenced in a study of T cells after yellow fever vaccination (dated 2019 in TCRdb). The receptor library was made with 5' RACE. Sequencing relied on an Illumina HiSeq 2500. TCRdb handled the public reads itself, with Q25 trimming in fastp and clone calling in MiXCR, and kept productive beta chains. Each entry merges the rows of one CDR3 protein and shows their most common DNA and genes. Within this sample are some 400,000 distinct CDR3 sequences, with 6.2% of them counted one time only. The top ten constitute over 14% of the sample. In light of the paper, this sample's treatment or condition label describes: live attenuated yellow fever vaccine strain. The material was PBMCs, obtained 5 days after the yellow fever booster vaccination. The receptors here all came from a man aged 30 to 39 who received the YFV17D yellow fever vaccine.

The rearrangement uses TRBV4-3 and TRBJ1-5; no firm D call. The CDR3 covers 15 residues. Germline assignment: CDR1 LGHNA and CDR2 YSLEER. V was pared by 0 bases and J by 4 bases, with 10 bases between. The DNA of the CDR3 is TGCGCCAGCAGCCAAGACGTCGGGATGAATCAGCCCCAGCATTTT. Translating gives CASSQDVGMNQPQHF.

This chain connects TRBV7-9 to TRBJ2-1, with 9 bases identical to TRBD1. The CDR3 spans 15 residues. From germline, CDR1 is SEHNR and CDR2 FQNEAQ (reference sequence). V shed 7 bases, J shed 5 bases, and the junction held 9 bases outside the gene matches. The CDR3 sequence: CASNPGTGKHNEQFF. The CDR3 DNA follows: TGTGCCAGCAACCCGGGGACAGGGAAACACAATGAGCAGTTCTTC.

Ten or more counts support this clonotype. The V and J genes are TRBV29-1 and TRBJ2-3; 11 bases agree with TRBD1. V lost 4 bases and J lost 2; bases outside the gene matches: 5. Germline V CDR1 and CDR2: SQVTM, ANQGSEA. The CDR3 has 15 residues. Written as DNA, the CDR3 is TGCAGCGTTGCCCGGACAGGGGGCCTCACAGATACGCAGTATTTT. Translating gives CSVARTGGLTDTQYF.

The chain employs TRBV20-1 and TRBJ2-1; D is undetermined. Trimming left V 6 bases short and J 3 bases short, with 12 bases between. Germline V gene lookup returns CDR1 DFQATT and CDR2 SNEGSKA (reference sequence). This CDR3 comprises 13 residues. The CDR3 sequence is CSAPRPSYNEQFF. The CDR3 DNA is TGCAGTGCGCCTCGACCGAGCTACAATGAGCAGTTCTTC.

This clonotype was recorded many times. The chain combines TRBV18 with TRBJ1-1; D not resolved. Trimming removed 2 bases at V and 2 bases at J, with 9 bases between. Looked up from germline, CDR1 is KGHSH and CDR2 is LQKENI. This CDR3 region has 14 residues. The CDR3 nucleotides are TGTGCCAGCTCACCAGAAGCGATAAACACTGAAGCTTTCTTT. Residues: CASSPEAINTEAFF.

Concerning this clonotype: A single base separates this from a much larger clone, so it may be a read error. This chain joins TRBV20-1 and TRBJ1-6; D uncertain. CDR1 and CDR2 (germline): DFQATT, SNEGSKA (reference sequence). This CDR3 has 12 amino acids. As DNA, the CDR3 is TGCAGTGCTAGGGACGGTAATTCACCCTTCCACTTT. Its protein product is CSARDGNSPFHF.

The genes are TRBV7-2 and TRBJ1-6; a possible D gene is TRBD1 (5 bases). This CDR3 region has 14 residues. With 5 bases removed from V and 6 bases from J, the gap between germline ends came to 11 bases. CDR1 and CDR2 from the germline V gene are SGHTA and FQGNSA. The CDR3 loop reads CASSLRVANSPLHF. The CDR3 DNA follows: TGTGCCAGCAGCCTCAGGGTTGCTAATTCACCCCTCCACTTT.

This clonotype was counted between two and nine times. The rearrangement joins TRBV6-1 to TRBJ1-3; D is possibly TRBD1 (5 bases). V was pared by 6 bases and J by 0 bases, with 12 bases between. The CDR3 covers 15 residues. The V gene's germline CDR1 is MNHNS and CDR2 SASEGT. The CDR3 bases are TGTGCCAGCAGGATGGGGGGGTTCTCTGGAAACACCATATATTTT. Translation: CASRMGGFSGNTIYF.

The V and J genes are TRBV6-5 and TRBJ2-5; possible D gene TRBD1, 6 bases. The V end lost 2 bases, the J end lost 2 bases, and 15 bases lay between the germline ends. Germline V CDR1 and CDR2: MNHEY, SVGAGI. The CDR3 extends over 16 amino acids. DNA for the CDR3: TGTGCCAGCAGTTACGAACCCATGAGGGGGCAAGAGACCCAGTACTTC. Amino acids: CASSYEPMRGQETQYF.

This clonotype was picked up a small number of times. This rearrangement joins TRBV29-1 to TRBJ2-5, with a possible D match to TRBD2 (6 bases). Germline CDR1 and CDR2: SQVTM and ANQGSEA. Deletions cut 5 bases from V and 5 bases from J, with 12 bases between. This CDR3 region has 12 residues. The CDR3, as DNA: TGCAGCGTTCTGGGACTGGATGAGACCCAGTACTTC. Protein product: CSVLGLDETQYF.

The V gene is TRBV27, the J gene TRBJ2-7; the D gene is possibly TRBD1 (6 bases). Looked up from germline, CDR1 is MNHEY and CDR2 is SMNVEV (reference sequence). CDR3 length equals 13 residues. With 6 bases removed from V and 6 bases from J, the gap between germline ends came to 15 bases. This chain's CDR3 is CASRSQGRGEQYF. DNA of the CDR3: TGTGCCAGCAGGTCCCAGGGGAGAGGCGAGCAGTACTTC.

This clonotype turned up a few times. The chain has TRBV29-1 and TRBJ2-7; D is possibly TRBD2 (6 bases). V was pared by 8 bases and J by 4 bases, with 15 bases between. Germline V CDR1 and CDR2: SQVTM, ANQGSEA. This CDR3 region has 12 residues. CDR3 DNA sequence: TGCAGCTTCCTCTCCGGGGGATACGAGCAGTACTTC. Its protein product is CSFLSGGYEQYF.

This clonotype was found many times. The chain combines TRBV29-1 with TRBJ2-2, with D perhaps TRBD1 (5 bases). V was clipped by 8 bases and J by 1 base, with 17 bases between them. Germline V lookup: CDR1 SQVTM, CDR2 ANQGSEA. The CDR3 extends over 15 amino acids. The CDR3 protein is CSRDQTVLNTGELFF. The CDR3 nucleotides read TGCAGCCGCGATCAGACAGTTTTGAACACCGGGGAGCTGTTTTTT.

This sequence joins TRBV7-2 and TRBJ2-2; a weak D match, TRBD1 (6 bases). The germline CDR1 and CDR2 sequences are SGHTA and FQGNSA. The CDR3 covers 16 residues. V lost 1 base and J lost 1, with 10 bases in between. The CDR3 DNA is TGTGCCAGCAGCTTAGTCCCCAGGGGGAACACCGGGGAGCTGTTTTTT. It translates to CASSLVPRGNTGELFF.

The table lists this clonotype with a few counts. This chain joins TRBV7-3 and TRBJ1-6; D unresolved. Germline CDR1 is SGHTA and CDR2 is FQGTGA. The length of the CDR3 is 13 residues. Between the trimmed V and J ends, which lost 5 bases and 11 bases, there was a span of 13 bases. The CDR3 here is CASSHQAAAPLHF. In nucleotides, the CDR3 is TGTGCCAGCAGCCACCAGGCAGCCGCACCCCTCCACTTT.

A word on this clonotype: A read error may explain this, as a much larger clone is one base away. V gene TRBV7-2 combines with J gene TRBJ2-1, with D perhaps matching TRBD1 (6 bases). From germline, CDR1 is SGHTA and CDR2 FQGNSA. The CDR3 covers 14 residues. This CDR3 is CANSTGSGTPEQFF. The CDR3 DNA follows: TGTGCCAACAGCACAGGGTCCGGGACCCCCGAGCAGTTCTTC. Using reference TRBV7-2 and TRBJ2-1 for the parts outside the CDR3, the full variable domain is GAGVSQSPSNKVTEKGKDVELRCDPISGHTALYWYRQSLGQGLEFLIYFQGNSAPDKSGLPSDRFSAERTGGSVSTLTIQRTQQEDSAVYLCANSTGSGTPEQFFGPGTRLTVL.

The V and J genes are TRBV7-2 and TRBJ1-1; 7 bases line up with TRBD1. From germline, CDR1 is SGHTA and CDR2 FQGNSA. J was trimmed by 3 bases and V by 5 bases; bases with no gene match: 9. The CDR3 contains 15 residues. The CDR3 sequence: CASSTRDRVYTEAFF. CDR3 sequence (DNA): TGTGCCAGCAGCACCCGTGACAGGGTTTACACTGAAGCTTTCTTT. The full variable domain, in which reference TRBV7-2 and TRBJ1-1 provide the parts outside the CDR3, is GAGVSQSPSNKVTEKGKDVELRCDPISGHTALYWYRQSLGQGLEFLIYFQGNSAPDKSGLPSDRFSAERTGGSVSTLTIQRTQQEDSAVYLCASSTRDRVYTEAFFGQGTRLTVV.

The V gene is TRBV6-1, the J gene TRBJ1-3; TRBD1 is a possible D gene (5 bases). V lost 9 bases, J lost 0 bases, and 12 bases lay in between. The CDR3 has 14 residues. Germline V gives CDR1 MNHNS, CDR2 SASEGT. For the CDR3, the DNA is TGTGCCAGTCGGCTGGGGCTCTCTGGAAACACCATATATTTT. Translation: CASRLGLSGNTIYF.

This clonotype appeared a few times. This chain joins TRBV29-1 and TRBJ2-3; TRBD2 might be the D (6 bases). Germline values: CDR1 SQVTM, CDR2 ANQGSEA. Trimming removed 1 base at V and 2 bases at J, with 16 bases between. The CDR3 is 16 residues long. The CDR3 is CSVEGVGAGPTDTQYF. The CDR3 DNA follows: TGCAGCGTTGAAGGTGTAGGAGCGGGCCCCACAGATACGCAGTATTTT.

The rearrangement uses TRBV12-3 or TRBV12-4 and TRBJ2-5, with 8 bases identical to TRBD2. J gave up 0 bases and V 8 bases, and 11 bases lay outside the gene matches. The CDR3 totals 16 residues. DNA for the CDR3: TGTGCCAGCCGCCCCGGGAGGGAGTCGTACCAAGAGACCCAGTACTTC. The encoded protein is CASRPGRESYQETQYF.

This clonotype has just a few counts. This CDR3 reads CASSPHSGAGANVLTF. CDR3 coding DNA: TGTGCCAGCAGCCCTCACTCAGGGGCTGGGGCCAACGTCCTGACTTTC. V usage is TRBV9 and J usage is TRBJ2-6; D possibly corresponds to TRBD1 (6 bases). V gave up 4 bases and J gave up 2 bases, with 13 bases separating them. The germline gives CDR1 SGDLS, CDR2 YYNGEE. The CDR3 contains 16 residues.

This clonotype was counted between two and nine times. This chain links TRBV12-3 or TRBV12-4 with TRBJ2-6; D uncertain. V was cut by 3 bases and J by 0 bases, with 6 bases left in between. The CDR3 is 15 amino acids. CDR3 DNA sequence: TGTGCCAGCAGTTTTAGGGACTCTGGGGCCAACGTCCTGACTTTC. Translated, it gives CASSFRDSGANVLTF.

CDR3 in DNA: TGTGCCAGCAGCCAAGATAGGGACCCGAGGACTGAAGCTTTCTTT. Protein product: CASSQDRDPRTEAFF. The V and J genes are TRBV14 and TRBJ1-1, with D possibly being TRBD1 (5 bases). The CDR3 is 15 residues long. With 0 bases removed from V and 5 bases from J, the gap between germline ends came to 13 bases. Germline assignment: CDR1 SGHDN and CDR2 FVKESK.

J is TRBJ2-7 and V is TRBV6-2 or TRBV6-3; 10 nucleotides match TRBD2. V lost 6 bases to trimming and J lost 0 bases; unmatched junction nucleotides: 5. The CDR3 is 15 amino acids. Germline V gives CDR1 MNHEY, CDR2 SVGEGT. The CDR3 coding sequence is TGTGCCAGCAGAGCAGCGGGAGGGACCTCCTACGAGCAGTACTTC. This sequence encodes CASRAAGGTSYEQYF.

This clonotype was seen a handful of times. This chain connects TRBV6-1 to TRBJ1-3; 7 bases match TRBD1. The germline V gene has CDR1 MNHNS and CDR2 SASEGT. V shed 7 bases, J shed 2 bases, and the junction held 14 bases outside the gene matches. CDR3 length equals 17 residues. The CDR3 DNA is TGTGCCAGCACCCAAAGGGGGCAGGGTCACGCTGGAAACACCATATATTTT. Its translation is CASTQRGQGHAGNTIYF.

The rearrangement uses TRBV29-1 and TRBJ2-2; possible D gene TRBD2, 5 bases. Trimming stripped 4 bases from V and 0 bases from J, with 9 bases between. The CDR3 spans 14 residues. The germline V gene has CDR1 SQVTM and CDR2 ANQGSEA. The CDR3 DNA is TGCAGCGTTGCACAGCGGACGAACACCGGGGAGCTGTTTTTT. Translation: CSVAQRTNTGELFF.

The rearrangement links TRBV19 to TRBJ1-5; a possible D gene is TRBD1 (6 bases). Between the trimmed V and J ends, which lost 7 bases and 0 bases, there was a span of 19 bases. CDR1 is LNHDA and CDR2 is SQIVND in the germline V gene (reference sequence). This CDR3 has 17 amino acids. DNA of the CDR3: TGTGCCAGTACCCCATTCGACAGGCAATATAGCAATCAGCCCCAGCATTTT. Translated, it gives CASTPFDRQYSNQPQHF. The variable domain in full, with the rest retrieved from reference TRBV19 and TRBJ1-5, is DGGITQSPKYLFRKEGQNVTLSCEQNLNHDAMYWYRQDPGQGLRLIYYSQIVNDFQKGDIAEGYSVSREKKESFPLTVTSAQKNPTAFYLCASTPFDRQYSNQPQHFGDGTRLSIL.